What follows are 11 T cell receptor beta chains derived from one specimen sequenced in a study of CD8+CD57+ T cells in acquired aplastic anemia. The study profiled TCR beta VDJ and CDR3 using genomic DNA as template. TCRdb re-analysed the reads in MiXCR, keeping a single row per CDR3 protein. Among about 220,000 distinct CDR3 sequences, approximately 45% were seen once, and the ten largest hold 7% to 10%. An expansion of CD8+CD57+ cells by flow cytometry had been shown in patients chosen for sequencing. Sample: sorted CD4+, CD8+, or CD8+CD57+ T cells (not recorded which) from PBMCs. The receptors derive from a human donor with aplastic anemia.

On this clonotype itself: This may be a read error, as it is one base from a much larger clone. The final CDR3 position lacks the conserved phenylalanine or tryptophan, pointing to a likely read error. CDR3 DNA sequence: TGTGCCACCAGCAGAGGGACGTTCTACGAGCAGTACCTC. It is translated as CATSRGTFYEQYL. The rearrangement uses TRBV15 and TRBJ2-7; unclear D gene. Per the germline V gene, CDR1 is LNHNV and CDR2 is YYDKDF (reference sequence). Trimming pared 1 base from V and 3 bases from J, leaving 7 bases between. CDR3 length equals 13 residues.

Concerning this clonotype: This is likely a read error, given that the CDR3 carries no conserved phenylalanine or tryptophan at its end. The chain couples TRBV20-1 to TRBJ1-2; no clear D. CDR3 length: 13 residues. Germline V gives CDR1 DFQATT, CDR2 SNEGSKA (reference sequence). CDR3 DNA: TGCAGTGTTAGAGATTATGGAGTCTATGGCTACACCCTC. Protein sequence: CSVRDYGVYGYTL.

This clonotype was detected ten times or more. This sequence joins TRBV20-1 and TRBJ2-7, with 7 bases that match TRBD1. From germline, CDR1 is DFQATT and CDR2 SNEGSKA (reference sequence). The CDR3 is 14 residues long. V was clipped by 2 bases and J by 7 bases; unmatched bases: 11. This chain's CDR3 is CSARSDRVRSEQYF. The CDR3 DNA follows: TGCAGTGCTAGATCCGACAGGGTTCGATCGGAGCAGTACTTC.

The chain combines TRBV7-9 with TRBJ2-1, with 12 bases that match TRBD2. Germline CDR1 SEHNR, CDR2 FQNEAQ (reference sequence). Unmatched junction bases numbered 5, after V lost 1 base and J lost 7 bases. This CDR3 region has 16 residues. The CDR3 coding sequence is TGTGCCAGCAGCTTAGTCCTAGCGGGAGGGCTGAATGAGCAGTTCTTC. Its protein is CASSLVLAGGLNEQFF.

Comment on this clonotype: As the CDR3 is not closed by the conserved phenylalanine or tryptophan, this likely results from a read error. The chain links TRBV7-2 to TRBJ1-3, with D perhaps matching TRBD1 (6 bases). The CDR3 has 15 residues. The V gene's germline CDR1 is SGHTA and CDR2 FQGNSA. In DNA form, the CDR3 reads TGTGCCTGCAGCGCCGACAGGTTTGGTGGAAACACCATATATCTT. Its translation: CACSADRFGGNTIYL.

The chain joins TRBV30 to TRBJ2-3; 7 bases match TRBD2. V gave up 3 bases and J gave up 1 base; unmatched junction bases: 28. The CDR3 contains 22 residues. In germline, CDR1 is GTSNPN, CDR2 SVGIG (reference sequence). The CDR3 region has the DNA TGTGCCTGGAGGGGATATATCACCACTGGCGGGAGTCGTAGGGGAGGCACAGATACGCAGTATTTT. This gives the protein CAWRGYITTGGSRRGGTDTQYF.

In this sample, this clonotype turned up once. This chain joins TRBV19 and TRBJ1-5; D may be TRBD1 (5 bases). Germline lookup yields CDR1 LNHDA and CDR2 SQIVND (reference sequence). The CDR3 is 15 amino acids. Deletions cut 11 bases from V and 0 bases from J, with 17 bases between. The CDR3 DNA sequence: TGTGCCGGTGCTGTGAAGGGGCGTAGCAATCAGCCCCAGCATTTT. This translates into CAGAVKGRSNQPQHF.

This clonotype was detected many times. V gene TRBV6-5 combines with J gene TRBJ1-1; maybe TRBD1 (6 bases). Germline CDR1 and CDR2: MNHEY and SVGAGI. V was trimmed by 6 bases and J by 5 bases, leaving 10 bases between them. The CDR3 spans 12 residues. The CDR3 region is CASSGGGTEAFF. CDR3 nucleotides: TGTGCCAGCAGCGGAGGGGGGACTGAAGCTTTCTTT.

The genes are TRBV10-3 and TRBJ1-3; possibly TRBD1 for D (6 bases). Germline values: CDR1 ENHRY, CDR2 SYGVKD. The CDR3 is 13 residues long. Trimming left V 4 bases short and J 10 bases short, with 14 bases between. CDR3 DNA: TGTGCCATCAGTGGGGACACCACTGGGACCATATATTTT. This codes for CAISGDTTGTIYF.

This clonotype was counted only a few times. The V and J genes are TRBV12-3 or TRBV12-4 and TRBJ2-7; TRBD1 might be the D (5 bases). The CDR3 extends over 13 amino acids. Trimming took off 5 bases at V and 1 base at J, with 9 bases between the two ends. This chain's CDR3 is CASSPRQSYEQYF. Written as DNA, the CDR3 is TGTGCCAGCAGTCCGAGACAGTCCTACGAGCAGTACTTC.

This clonotype was counted at least ten times. This chain uses TRBV27 with TRBJ1-6; D not certain. The V gene lost 4 bases and the J gene lost 14 bases, with 9 bases spanning the gap. Germline V gene sequence: CDR1 MNHEY, CDR2 SMNVEV (reference sequence). CDR3 length: 11 amino acids. CDR3 nucleotides: TGTGCCAGCAGTTCTAACGGAGCCCTCCACTTT. It yields the protein CASSSNGALHF.